The 13 T cell receptor beta chains given below trace back to one sample, sequenced in a study of early T cells in non-severe SARS-CoV-2 infection. TCRdb independently ran MiXCR on the 5' RACE reads; one entry per CDR3 protein. This repertoire shows about 39,000 distinct CDR3 sequences, around 6.8% found once; its top ten account for around 7.9%. Specimen: whole blood. These receptors all come from an adult who was a healthcare worker with PCR-confirmed SARS-CoV-2 infection or an uninfected control (not recorded which).

The rearrangement joins TRBV6-5 to TRBJ2-7; no clear D. Looked up from germline, CDR1 is MNHEY and CDR2 is SVGAGI. This CDR3 is built from 15 residues. V lost 2 bases, J lost 2 bases, and 13 bases lay in between. In DNA, the CDR3 is TGTGCCAGCAGTTACGGCGTCAGTCCCCCCTACGAGCAGTACTTC. Its translation: CASSYGVSPPYEQYF.

This clonotype was picked up many times. This chain uses TRBV6-2 or TRBV6-3 with TRBJ2-7; D ambiguous. The CDR3 totals 13 residues. The V gene lost 6 bases and the J gene lost 4 bases, with 13 bases spanning the gap. From germline, CDR1 is MNHEY and CDR2 SVGEGT. This chain's CDR3 is CASSSRRGYEQYF. CDR3 DNA sequence: TGTGCCAGCAGCTCCCGGCGAGGTTACGAGCAGTACTTC.

This clonotype was recorded many times. The J gene is TRBJ2-7, the V gene TRBV9; no clear D gene. The CDR3 has 14 amino acids. The V end was cut by 0 bases, the J end by 0 bases, with 7 bases between. CDR1 is SGDLS, CDR2 YYNGEE, per germline. CDR3 nucleotide sequence: TGTGCCAGCAGCGTAGGGTCTGACTCCTACGAGCAGTACTTC. It translates to CASSVGSDSYEQYF.

This clonotype was seen at least ten times. The chain links TRBV20-1 to TRBJ1-2, with D possibly matching TRBD1 (5 bases). Germline CDR1 and CDR2: DFQATT and SNEGSKA (reference sequence). This CDR3 is built from 14 residues. Deletions cut 6 bases from V and 3 bases from J, with 17 bases between. The CDR3 DNA sequence: TGCAGTGCGAGACTCGACCAGGGAGACTATGGCTACACCTTC. It codes for CSARLDQGDYGYTF.

V gene TRBV4-3 combines with J gene TRBJ2-1; 7 positions agree with TRBD1. Germline V CDR1 and CDR2: LGHNA, YSLEER. V trimming: 0 bases; J trimming: 4 bases; junction bases outside the gene matches: 6. This CDR3 is 16 amino acids long. CDR3: CASSQETGTLYNEQFF. CDR3 nucleotides: TGCGCCAGCAGCCAAGAGACAGGGACCTTATACAATGAGCAGTTCTTC.

This clonotype was counted ten times or more. The CDR3 coding sequence is TGTGCCAGCAGCGTAGATGCCGTTACGTCCTACGAGCAGTACTTC. This encodes CASSVDAVTSYEQYF. J is TRBJ2-7 and V is TRBV9; D uncertain. The CDR3 covers 15 residues. Germline loops: CDR1 SGDLS, CDR2 YYNGEE. Trimming removed 0 bases at V and 1 base at J, with 11 bases between.

There are a few counts of this clonotype. The genes are TRBV6-2 or TRBV6-3 and TRBJ2-5; TRBD1 matches at 10 bases. CDR3 length equals 20 residues. The germline gives CDR1 MNHEY, CDR2 SVGEGT. The V and J ends lost 3 bases and 4 bases, in that order; junction bases with no gene match: 20. The CDR3 loop is CASSYLIAHVLGQGGETQYF. CDR3 bases: TGTGCCAGCAGTTATCTGATTGCCCACGTCCTCGGACAGGGGGGAGAGACCCAGTACTTC.

In its sample, this clonotype was seen many times. V is TRBV28 and J is TRBJ2-7; D may be TRBD1 (5 bases). Germline V gene data show CDR1 as MDHEN and CDR2 as SYDVKM. V was cut by 2 bases and J by 11 bases, with 10 bases left in between. The CDR3 sequence is 11 residues long. As DNA, the CDR3 is TGTGCCAGCAGTTTAAGCAGGGTGAAGTACTTC. Protein product: CASSLSRVKYF.

This clonotype was detected many times. The V gene is TRBV28, the J gene TRBJ2-7; D is uncertain. V lost 3 bases to trimming and J lost 3 bases, with 6 bases between them. Germline-derived CDR1 and CDR2 are MDHEN and SYDVKM. The CDR3 has 12 amino acids. DNA for the CDR3: TGTGCCAGCAGTTTTGGGCGCTACGAGCAGTACTTC. Amino acid sequence: CASSFGRYEQYF.

This clonotype came up many times. The chain employs TRBV18 and TRBJ1-1; tentatively, D is TRBD1 (5 bases). The CDR3 loop spans 14 amino acids. Trimming took 1 base from V and 3 from J, leaving 9 bases between them. CDR1 and CDR2 (germline): KGHSH, LQKENI. CDR3 coding DNA: TGTGCCAGCTCACCACAGGGACCGGACACTGAAGCTTTCTTT. It is translated as CASSPQGPDTEAFF.

This chain links TRBV15 with TRBJ2-5; the match to TRBD2 covers 11 bases. V shed 7 bases, J shed 3 bases, and the junction held 13 bases outside the gene matches. The length of the CDR3 is 17 residues. In germline, CDR1 is LNHNV, CDR2 YYDKDF (reference sequence). The CDR3 here is CATTNGLAGGLKETQYF. The CDR3 DNA reads as TGTGCCACCACGAACGGCCTAGCGGGGGGCTTAAAAGAGACCCAGTACTTC.

This clonotype was seen at least ten times. The rearrangement joins TRBV13 to TRBJ1-2, with D perhaps matching TRBD1 (6 bases). Between the trimmed V and J ends, which lost 5 bases and 7 bases, there was a span of 11 bases. The CDR3 loop spans 12 amino acids. Germline lookup yields CDR1 PRHDT and CDR2 FYEKMQ (reference sequence). The CDR3 reads CASSQGLLGYTF. CDR3 sequence (DNA): TGTGCCAGCAGCCAGGGGTTACTTGGCTACACCTTC.

This clonotype appeared many times. The genes are TRBV24-1 and TRBJ2-2, with D possibly being TRBD1 (5 bases). Trimming left V 6 bases short and J 4 bases short, with 8 bases between. CDR3 length equals 13 residues. Per germline, CDR1 KGHDR and CDR2 SFDVKD. CDR3 region: CATSRQSTGELFF. The DNA for the CDR3 is TGTGCCACCAGTCGACAGAGCACCGGGGAGCTGTTTTTT.